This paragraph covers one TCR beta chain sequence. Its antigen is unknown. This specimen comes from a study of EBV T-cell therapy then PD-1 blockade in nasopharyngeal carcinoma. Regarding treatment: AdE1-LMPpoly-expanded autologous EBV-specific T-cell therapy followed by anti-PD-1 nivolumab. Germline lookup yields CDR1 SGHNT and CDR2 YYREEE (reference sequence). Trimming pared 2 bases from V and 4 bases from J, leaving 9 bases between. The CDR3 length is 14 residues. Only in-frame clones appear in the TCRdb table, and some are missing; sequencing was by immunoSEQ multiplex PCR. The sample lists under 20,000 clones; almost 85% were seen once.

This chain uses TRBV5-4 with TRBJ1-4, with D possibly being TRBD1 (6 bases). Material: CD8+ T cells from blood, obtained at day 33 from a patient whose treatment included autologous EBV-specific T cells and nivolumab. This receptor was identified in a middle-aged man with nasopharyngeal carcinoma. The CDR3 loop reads CASSFQGGNEKLFF. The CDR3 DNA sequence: TGTGCCAGCAGCTTCCAAGGGGGTAATGAAAAACTGTTTTTT.